This TCR beta chain was obtained from a study of shared clonotypes between healthy human individuals. The study's findings and limits: Incomplete sequencing of sorted subsets was indicated by rarefaction despite large depth.

Measured with immunoSEQ multiplex PCR; TCRdb has only the in-frame clones, and not every one. The sample holds about a million clones; more than 65% are singletons and the top ten take over 1.3%. As for this clone: Antigen unknown.

The germline V and J ends were trimmed by 1 base and 3 bases, with 5 bases remaining between them. Germline assignment: CDR1 SGHDT and CDR2 YYEEEE. The CDR3 spans 13 residues. This rearrangement joins TRBV5-6 to TRBJ2-1, with D unresolved. The source of this sequence is a man aged 18 to 30 in good health. The sequenced sample consisted of memory CD4+ T cells sorted from blood. Specified subset: CD45RA-negative fraction. The CDR3 region has the DNA TGTGCCAGCAGCTTGAGGAACTACAATGAGCAGTTCTTC. Translating gives CASSLRNYNEQFF.